This TCR beta chain was found in a study of regulatory T cells in long-lasting Graves disease. In building TCR beta libraries, iRepertoire HTBI primers were used together with Arm-PCR of CDR3 regions. TCRdb itself ran the multiplex PCR reads through MiXCR, one entry per CDR3 protein. This sample yields 400,000 to 500,000 distinct CDR3 sequences, of which 14% to 15% are seen a single time; about 8% belongs to the top ten. At least ten counts were recorded for this clonotype. The CDR3 loop spans 13 amino acids. With 4 bases removed from V and 0 bases from J, the gap between germline ends came to 4 bases. The germline V gene has CDR1 MNHEY and CDR2 SVGAGI. Time point reported: newly diagnosed GD, antithyroid drugs for less than 3 months. The TCR library used RNA extracted from PBMCs. Investigators report Graves' disease was diagnosed under American Thyroid Association guidelines. Peripheral blood, about 8.8 milliliters of it, was drawn into EDTA tubes.

These data were likewise used in another study, on T cells in Graves' hyperthyroidism and ophthalmopathy. In that study: A patient was excluded if there was uncontrolled infection, other autoimmune disease, pregnancy or lactation.

The chain joins TRBV6-5 to TRBJ1-5; D remains ambiguous. This receptor was obtained from a woman aged 40 to 49 with Graves disease. The material sequenced was peripheral blood mononuclear cells (PBMCs), taken at new diagnosis, from a patient treated with antithyroid drugs. CDR3 protein: CASSFDSNQPQHF. The CDR3 nucleotides are TGTGCCAGCAGTTTTGATAGCAATCAGCCCCAGCATTTT.